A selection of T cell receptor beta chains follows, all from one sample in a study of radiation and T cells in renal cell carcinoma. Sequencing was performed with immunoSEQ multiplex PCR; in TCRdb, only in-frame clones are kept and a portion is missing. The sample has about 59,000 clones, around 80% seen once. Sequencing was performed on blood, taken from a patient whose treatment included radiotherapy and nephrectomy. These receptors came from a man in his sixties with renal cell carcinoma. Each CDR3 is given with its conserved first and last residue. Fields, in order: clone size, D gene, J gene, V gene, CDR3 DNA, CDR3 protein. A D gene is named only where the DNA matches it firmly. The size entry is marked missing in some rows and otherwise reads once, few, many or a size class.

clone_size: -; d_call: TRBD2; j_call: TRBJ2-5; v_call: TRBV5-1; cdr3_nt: TGCGCCAGCAGCTTACTAGCGGGAGCTGGCCAAGAGACCCAGTACTTC; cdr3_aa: CASSLLAGAGQETQYF
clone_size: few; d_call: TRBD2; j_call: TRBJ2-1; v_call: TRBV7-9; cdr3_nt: TGTGCCAGCAGTCTAGGGGTTGGACTAGCGGAAAACAATGAGCAGTTCTTC; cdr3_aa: CASSLGVGLAENNEQFF
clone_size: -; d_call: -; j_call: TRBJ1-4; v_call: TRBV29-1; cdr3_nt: TGCAGCGTGGGGACGGGAACAACTAATGAAAAACTGTTTTTT; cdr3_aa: CSVGTGTTNEKLFF
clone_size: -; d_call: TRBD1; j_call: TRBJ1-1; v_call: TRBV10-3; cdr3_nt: TGTGCCATCAGTAACAGGGGCATGAACACTGAAGCTTTCTTT; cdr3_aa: CAISNRGMNTEAFF
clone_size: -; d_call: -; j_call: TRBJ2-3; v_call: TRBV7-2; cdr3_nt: TGTGCCAGCAGCTTAGTCAGCGGAACAGATACGCAGTATTTT; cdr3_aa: CASSLVSGTDTQYF
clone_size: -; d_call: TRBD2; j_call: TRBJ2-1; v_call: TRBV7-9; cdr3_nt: TGTGCCCCTCCCGCGGGGGAGAGCTCCTACAATGAGCAGTTCTTC; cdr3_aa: CAPPAGESSYNEQFF
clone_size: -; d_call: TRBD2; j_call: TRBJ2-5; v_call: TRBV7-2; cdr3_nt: TGTGCCAGCAGCCAGGGACTAGCGGCTCAAGAGACCCAGTACTTC; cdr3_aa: CASSQGLAAQETQYF
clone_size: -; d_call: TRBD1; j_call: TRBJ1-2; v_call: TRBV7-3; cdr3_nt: TGTGCCAGCAGCTCGGACAGGGGGCACGGCTACACCTTC; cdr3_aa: CASSSDRGHGYTF
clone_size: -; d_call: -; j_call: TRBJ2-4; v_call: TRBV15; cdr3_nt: TGTGCCACCAGCAGAGACCGCGGACGGGGAGCCAAAAACATTCAGTACTTC; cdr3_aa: CATSRDRGRGAKNIQYF
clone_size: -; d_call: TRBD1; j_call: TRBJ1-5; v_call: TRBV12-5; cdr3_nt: TGTGCTAGTGGTTTGGTATTGGGACAGGGATCTCAGCCCCAGCATTTT; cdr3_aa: CASGLVLGQGSQPQHF
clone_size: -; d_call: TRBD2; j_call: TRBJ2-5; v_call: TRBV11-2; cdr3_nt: TGTGCCAGCAGCTTAACTGCGGGAGGGCAAGAGACCCAGTACTTC; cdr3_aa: CASSLTAGGQETQYF
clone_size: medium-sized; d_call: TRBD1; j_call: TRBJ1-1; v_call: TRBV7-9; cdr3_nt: TGTGCCAGCAGCCCGACAGGGAGGGACACTGAAGCTTTCTTT; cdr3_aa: CASSPTGRDTEAFF
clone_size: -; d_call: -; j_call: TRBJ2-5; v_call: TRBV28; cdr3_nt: TGTGCCAGCAGTTCCCGTCGTGGCGAGGAGACCCAGTACTTC; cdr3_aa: CASSSRRGEETQYF
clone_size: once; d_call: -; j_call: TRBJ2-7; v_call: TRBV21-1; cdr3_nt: TGTGCCAGCAGCAAAGGTAGACGGAATTACGAGCAGTACTTC; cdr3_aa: CASSKGRRNYEQYF
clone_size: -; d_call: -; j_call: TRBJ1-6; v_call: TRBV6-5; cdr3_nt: TGTGCCAGCAGTTCCCTAGTCAGGGAATCTTCACCCCTCCACTTT; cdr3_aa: CASSSLVRESSPLHF
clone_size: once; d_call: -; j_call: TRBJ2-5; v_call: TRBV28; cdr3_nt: TGTGCCAGCAGTCTCGGTCCCCCCCAAGAGACCCAGTACTTC; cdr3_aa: CASSLGPPQETQYF
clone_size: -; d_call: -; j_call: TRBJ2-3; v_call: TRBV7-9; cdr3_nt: TGTGCCAGCAGCTTGTTGACCTCCTCGGATACGCAGTATTTT; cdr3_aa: CASSLLTSSDTQYF
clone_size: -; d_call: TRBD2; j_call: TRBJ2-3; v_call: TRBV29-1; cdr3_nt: TGCGGCGGGACTAGCAGTTACACAGATACGCAGTATTTT; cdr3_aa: CGGTSSYTDTQYF
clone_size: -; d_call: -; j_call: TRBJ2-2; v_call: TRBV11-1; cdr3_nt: TGTGCCAGCAGCTTAGGTGCGGGCCGCCCGGAGCTGTTTTTT; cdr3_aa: CASSLGAGRPELFF
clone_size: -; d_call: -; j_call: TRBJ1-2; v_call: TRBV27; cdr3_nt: TGTGCCAGCAGTTTACACAGCCTCTATGGCTACACCTTC; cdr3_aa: CASSLHSLYGYTF
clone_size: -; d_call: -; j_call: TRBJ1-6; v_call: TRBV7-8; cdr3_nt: TGTGCCAGCAGCTTAGCGCTTGGAAATTCACCCCTCCACTTT; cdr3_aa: CASSLALGNSPLHF
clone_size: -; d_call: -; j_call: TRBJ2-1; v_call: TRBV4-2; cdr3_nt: TGTGCCAGCAGCCAAGATAACCAAGATGAGCAGTTCTTC; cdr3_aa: CASSQDNQDEQFF
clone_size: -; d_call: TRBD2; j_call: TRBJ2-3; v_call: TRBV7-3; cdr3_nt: TGTGCCAGCAGCCCAACTAGCGGGAGCGAAGTTACGCAGTATTTT; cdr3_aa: CASSPTSGSEVTQYF
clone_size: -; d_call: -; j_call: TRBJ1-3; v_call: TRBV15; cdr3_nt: TGTGCCACCAGCAGAGATCGCGGGAGCTCTGGAAACACCATATATTTT; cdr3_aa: CATSRDRGSSGNTIYF
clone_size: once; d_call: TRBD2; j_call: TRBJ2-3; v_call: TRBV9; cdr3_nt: TGTGCCAGCAGCCCGGGACTAGCGGGGGTCACAGATACGCAGTATTTT; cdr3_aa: CASSPGLAGVTDTQYF
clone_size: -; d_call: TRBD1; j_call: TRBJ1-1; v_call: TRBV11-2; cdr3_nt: TGTGCCAGCAGCTTAAATGGACAGGGAACTGAAGCTTTCTTT; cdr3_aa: CASSLNGQGTEAFF
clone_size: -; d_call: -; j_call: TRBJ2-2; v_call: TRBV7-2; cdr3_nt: TGTGCCAGCAGCTTAATAAACACCGGGGAGCTGTTTTTT; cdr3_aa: CASSLINTGELFF
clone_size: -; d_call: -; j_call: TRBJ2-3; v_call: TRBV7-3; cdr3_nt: TGTGCCAGCAGCATCGGACCTGCAGATACGCAGTATTTT; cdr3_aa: CASSIGPADTQYF
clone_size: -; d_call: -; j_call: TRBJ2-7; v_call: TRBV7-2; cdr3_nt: TGTGCCAGCAGCCCTACTATCTCAGGTGCCGAGCAGTACTTC; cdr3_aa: CASSPTISGAEQYF
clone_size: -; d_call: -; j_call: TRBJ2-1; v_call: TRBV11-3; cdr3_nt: TGTGCCAGCAGCTTCCCGGGACTTTCGTCGATAGGGCAGTTCTTC; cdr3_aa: CASSFPGLSSIGQFF
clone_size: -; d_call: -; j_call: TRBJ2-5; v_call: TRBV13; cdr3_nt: TGTGCCAGCAGCTTAAGCAATTACCAAGAGACCCAGTACTTC; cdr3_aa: CASSLSNYQETQYF